What follows is one T cell receptor (beta chain) and its context. Its specificity is not known. The data stem from a study of cytotoxic CD8 clonotypes in ibrutinib-treated CLL. Across the whole study: Recorded responses included some 24 partial and 2 complete; following median roughly 68 months, roughly 15 stayed remitted and 12 progressed. The authors obtained response samples at a median of about eleven months of treatment, range 6 to 36.

Only in-frame clones appear in the TCRdb table, and some are missing; sequencing was by immunoSEQ multiplex PCR. The sample comprises 150,000 or so clones, approximately 80% of which are singletons, and about 4.6% rests with the top ten. V was pared by 8 bases and J by 3 bases, with 14 bases between. This CDR3 comprises 13 residues. The germline CDR1 and CDR2 sequences are SGHDN and FVKESK. Study results and limitations: A rise in clonality was seen at ibrutinib response, and a fall back toward baseline was seen at progression.

The chain has TRBV14 and TRBJ2-7; the D gene is possibly TRBD2 (6 bases). The sequence derives from a human donor with chronic lymphocytic leukemia. Source: PBMCs, taken after 24 months of ibrutinib treatment. For the CDR3, the DNA is TGTGCCAGCGCGGGACCGGGTGACTACGAGCAGTACTTC. Its protein product is CASAGPGDYEQYF. Based on the CDR3 plus reference TRBV14 and TRBJ2-7, the full variable domain is EAGVTQFPSHSVIEKGQTVTLRCDPISGHDNLYWYRRVMGKEIKFLLHFVKESKQDESGMPNNRFLAERTGGTYSTLKVQPAELEDSGVYFCASAGPGDYEQYFGPGTRLTVT.